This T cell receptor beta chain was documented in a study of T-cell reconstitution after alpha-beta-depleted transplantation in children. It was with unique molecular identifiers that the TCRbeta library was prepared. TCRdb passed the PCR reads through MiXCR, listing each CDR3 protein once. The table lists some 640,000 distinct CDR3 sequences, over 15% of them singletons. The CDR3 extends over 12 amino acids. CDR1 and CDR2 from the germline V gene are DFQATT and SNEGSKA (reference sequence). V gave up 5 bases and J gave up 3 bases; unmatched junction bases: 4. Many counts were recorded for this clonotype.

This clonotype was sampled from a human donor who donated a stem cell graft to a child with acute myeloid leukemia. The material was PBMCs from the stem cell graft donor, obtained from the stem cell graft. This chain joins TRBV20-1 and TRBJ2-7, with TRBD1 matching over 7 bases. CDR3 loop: CSALRQGYEQYF. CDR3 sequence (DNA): TGCAGTGCTCTCCGACAGGGCTACGAGCAGTACTTC.